The 19 T cell receptor beta chains presented below share a single source sample, sequenced in a study of blood T cell repertoires in COVID-19. The data were produced by immunoSEQ multiplex PCR, yet TCRdb's version contains in-frame clones alone and is incomplete. The sample has 300,000 to 400,000 clones; about 86% are singletons. Sequencing was carried out using PBMCs or T cells enriched from blood (not recorded which). The origin of the receptors is a woman aged 40 to 50 with acute COVID-19.

The V call is TRBV19, the J call TRBJ1-2; D possibly corresponds to TRBD1 (6 bases). V was trimmed by 6 bases and J by 2 bases, leaving 19 bases between them. Germline V CDR1 and CDR2: LNHDA, SQIVND (reference sequence). The CDR3 totals 16 residues. The CDR3 reads CASRRTGTMGNYGYTF. The CDR3 DNA reads as TGTGCCAGTAGGAGGACCGGGACAATGGGGAACTATGGCTACACCTTC.

This clone appeared a single time. This sequence joins TRBV20-1 and TRBJ2-1; no clear D. The germline V gene encodes CDR1 DFQATT and CDR2 SNEGSKA (reference sequence). The CDR3 runs 13 residues. The ends were cut back, 4 bases at V and 6 bases at J, with 13 bases in the middle. The CDR3 coding sequence is TGCAGTGCTATTGATGTATTTTCCAATGAGCAGTTCTTC. Translated, it gives CSAIDVFSNEQFF.

This rearrangement joins TRBV12-3 or TRBV12-4 to TRBJ2-1, with unresolved D. The CDR3 covers 13 residues. V lost 6 bases and J 2 bases, leaving 8 bases between the germline ends. The CDR3 coding sequence is TGTGCCAGCAGGTGGGCGCCCTACAATGAGCAGTTCTTC. It translates to CASRWAPYNEQFF.

DNA of the CDR3: TGTGCCAGCTTTGACTCGGGGACTGAAGCTTTCTTT. Amino acid sequence: CASFDSGTEAFF. V and J are TRBV12-3 or TRBV12-4 and TRBJ1-1; no clear D. The germline V and J ends were trimmed by 8 bases and 5 bases, with 12 bases remaining between them. There are 12 residues in the CDR3.

The V and J genes are TRBV20-1 and TRBJ2-7, with 11 bases lining up with TRBD2. CDR1 is DFQATT, CDR2 SNEGSKA, per germline (reference sequence). This CDR3 contains 14 residues. J lost 4 bases, V lost 3 bases, and 5 bases had no gene match. The CDR3 nucleotides read TGCAGTGCTAGTCCAACTAGCGGGAGATACGAGCAGTACTTC. This gives the protein CSASPTSGRYEQYF.

The chain couples TRBV27 to TRBJ2-5, with TRBD2 identical over 13 bases. This CDR3 contains 18 residues. CDR1 MNHEY and CDR2 SMNVEV come from the germline V gene (reference sequence). V lost 6 bases to trimming and J lost 1 base; unmatched junction nucleotides: 11. CDR3 amino acids: CASRLLAGGPMGQETQYF. The DNA of the CDR3 is TGTGCCAGCAGACTACTAGCGGGAGGGCCGATGGGCCAAGAGACCCAGTACTTC.

Comments on this clone: Other DNA sequences in the sample encode the same CDR3. V is TRBV4-3 and J is TRBJ1-1; the D is unclear. Trimming removed 0 bases from V and 4 bases from J, with 6 bases in between. Germline V gives CDR1 LGHNA, CDR2 YSLEER. CDR3 size: 13 residues. DNA of the CDR3: TGCGCCAGCAGCCAAGATCGAGGCACTGAAGCTTTCTTT. The encoded protein is CASSQDRGTEAFF.

This rearrangement joins TRBV5-1 to TRBJ2-7; tentatively, D is TRBD2 (5 bases). CDR1 is SGHRS, CDR2 YFSETQ, per germline. The CDR3 consists of 14 residues. The V and J ends lost 5 bases and 4 bases respectively, with 16 bases between them. For the CDR3, the DNA is TGCGCCAGCAGGTCGGAGACCTGGAGGTACGAGCAGTACTTC. This codes for CASRSETWRYEQYF.

The V call is TRBV4-2, the J call TRBJ2-1, with 11 bases matching TRBD2. The length of the CDR3 is 20 residues. With 3 bases clipped from V and 0 bases from J, the junction kept 13 bases outside the gene matches. Germline CDR1 and CDR2: LGHNA and YNFKEQ. The CDR3 spells CASSHPSGLAVLSSYNEQFF. In DNA form, the CDR3 reads TGTGCCAGCAGCCATCCCTCGGGACTAGCGGTCCTGAGCTCCTACAATGAGCAGTTCTTC.

This clone has just a few counts. The J gene is TRBJ1-2, the V gene TRBV18; possibly TRBD1 for D (5 bases). V was pared by 2 bases and J by 4 bases, with 11 bases between. The CDR3 totals 14 residues. From germline, CDR1 is KGHSH and CDR2 LQKENI. The CDR3 DNA reads TGTGCCAGCTCACCATCAGACAGATTCTATGGCTACACCTTC. This translates into CASSPSDRFYGYTF.

This clone was picked up one time. This sequence joins TRBV5-1 and TRBJ2-3; 9 nucleotides agree with TRBD2. V gave up 4 bases and J gave up 7 bases; unmatched junction bases: 10. Germline V gene sequence: CDR1 SGHRS, CDR2 YFSETQ. The CDR3 loop spans 15 amino acids. The CDR3 sequence is CASSPGAGGSNTQYF. The CDR3 bases are TGCGCCAGCAGCCCGGGTGCGGGGGGGTCAAATACGCAGTATTTT.

The chain links TRBV25-1 to TRBJ2-2, with a possible D match to TRBD1 (7 bases). The length of the CDR3 is 15 residues. Germline assignment: CDR1 MGHDK and CDR2 SYGVNS. Trimming removed 7 bases at V and 0 bases at J, with 12 bases between. The CDR3 region is CASKEGQSNTGELFF. In DNA form, the CDR3 reads TGTGCCAGCAAGGAGGGACAGTCGAACACCGGGGAGCTGTTTTTT.

The rearrangement uses TRBV5-6 and TRBJ1-5; perhaps TRBD1 as D (5 bases). Germline assignment: CDR1 SGHDT and CDR2 YYEEEE. Deletions cut 0 bases from V and 3 bases from J, with 10 bases between. CDR3 length equals 15 residues. The CDR3 nucleotides are TGTGCCAGCAGCTTGGCGGGGGAGATCAATCAGCCCCAGCATTTT. This sequence encodes CASSLAGEINQPQHF.

The chain couples TRBV21-1 to TRBJ2-5; the listed D gene, TRBD2, was not tested against the DNA. TRBV21-1 is a pseudogene locus. The length of the CDR3 is 18 residues. CDR3 amino acids: CASSKRLAGGLNQETQYF. The CDR3 bases are TGTGCCAGCAGCAAAAGGCTAGCGGGAGGATTGAACCAAGAGACCCAGTACTTC.

V gene TRBV2 combines with J gene TRBJ1-5, with D tentatively TRBD1 (5 bases). V was pared by 6 bases and J by 0 bases, with 15 bases between. Per germline, CDR1 SNHLY and CDR2 FYNNEI. The CDR3 runs 16 residues. CDR3 residues: CASRDHDRRSNQPQHF. CDR3 DNA: TGTGCCAGCAGGGACCACGACAGACGTAGCAATCAGCCCCAGCATTTT. Drawing the rest from reference TRBV2 and TRBJ1-5, the complete variable domain is EPEVTQTPSHQVTQMGQEVILRCVPISNHLYFYWYRQILGQKVEFLVSFYNNEISEKSEIFDDQFSVERPDGSNFTLKIRSTKLEDSAMYFCASRDHDRRSNQPQHFGDGTRLSIL.

This clone has at least ten counts. The V and J genes are TRBV7-2 and TRBJ1-1; TRBD1 agrees at 7 bases. CDR3 length: 15 residues. Germline CDR1 reads SGHTA; CDR2 reads FQGNSA. After removal of 6 bases from V and 3 bases from J, the junction contained 10 bases not matched to a gene. The CDR3 reads CASRPDRVRDTEAFF. For the CDR3, the DNA is TGTGCCAGCAGACCCGACAGGGTGAGAGACACTGAAGCTTTCTTT.

The genes are TRBV21-1 and TRBJ1-2. TRBV21-1 is marked as a pseudogene. This CDR3 is 16 amino acids long. The CDR3 protein is CASSKVRRDEVYGYTF. The CDR3 nucleotides are TGTGCCAGCAGCAAAGTAAGGAGGGATGAGGTCTATGGCTACACCTTC.

This clone was found once. V gene TRBV28 combines with J gene TRBJ2-1, with 12 nucleotides matching TRBD2. The CDR3 spans 16 residues. After removal of 6 bases from V and 7 bases from J, the junction contained 10 bases not matched to a gene. Germline lookup yields CDR1 MDHEN and CDR2 SYDVKM. The CDR3 is CASRLGLAGWPNEQFF. The CDR3 coding sequence is TGTGCCAGCAGGCTTGGACTAGCGGGATGGCCGAATGAGCAGTTCTTC.

The genes are TRBV11-3 and TRBJ2-2; D ambiguous. The CDR3 extends over 14 amino acids. Trimming took 1 base from V and 4 from J, leaving 7 bases between them. Per the germline V gene, CDR1 is SGHNT and CDR2 is YENEEA. The CDR3 bases are TGTGCCAGCAGCTTAGCACAGAGCACCGGGGAGCTGTTTTTT. Translated, it gives CASSLAQSTGELFF.